This T cell receptor (beta chain) appears in the sequencing data of a study of spatial heterogeneity in lung cancer. For the study at large: Alpha-chain sequences were detected in numbers that were consistently lower than beta-chain sequences.

One entry per CDR3 protein results from TCRdb running MiXCR on the 5' RACE reads. This table has roughly 71,000 distinct CDR3 sequences, about 8.2% appearing once. This clonotype was recorded many times. Germline V gene lookup returns CDR1 SEHNR and CDR2 FQNEAQ (reference sequence). The CDR3 is 13 amino acids. The V end lost 8 bases, the J end lost 5 bases, and 10 bases lay between the germline ends. The time point denotes: blood at routine non-recurrence follow-up after resection. The clonotype was recovered from a female donor with early-stage non-small cell lung cancer. V is TRBV7-9 and J is TRBJ1-6, with D possibly matching TRBD1 (5 bases). Sequencing used PBMCs, obtained at follow-up. CDR3 sequence: CASQGQDNSPLHF. CDR3 bases: TGTGCCAGCCAGGGCCAGGATAATTCACCCCTCCACTTT.